These 7 T cell receptor beta chains share one sample of origin, sequenced in a study of CD8+CD57+ T cells in acquired aplastic anemia. The template used for profiling TCR beta VDJ and CDR3 was genomic DNA. Using its own MiXCR run on the reads, TCRdb lists one record per CDR3 protein. The sample shows around 200,000 distinct CDR3 sequences, over 60% of them seen only once. Sequences were obtained from sorted CD4+, CD8+, or CD8+CD57+ T cells (not recorded which) from PBMCs. Receptors originate from a human donor in good health.

The CDR3 loop is CASSLAQGSHEQYF. The CDR3 nucleotides read TGTGCCAGCAGCTTGGCTCAGGGGAGCCACGAGCAGTACTTC. The rearrangement links TRBV5-4 to TRBJ2-7; TRBD1 is a possible D gene (6 bases). Trimming removed 0 bases from V and 5 bases from J, with 12 bases in between. The CDR3 runs to 14 residues. Germline V CDR1 and CDR2: SGHNT, YYREEE (reference sequence). Combining the CDR3 with reference TRBV5-4 and TRBJ2-7 gives the whole variable domain ETGVTQSPTHLIKTRGQQVTLRCSSQSGHNTVSWYQQALGQGPQFIFQYYREEENGRGNFPPRFSGLQFPNYSSELNVNALELDDSALYLCASSLAQGSHEQYFGPGTRLTVT.

This clonotype appeared many times. The chain links TRBV7-6 to TRBJ2-7, with TRBD1 identical over 9 bases. V shed 1 base, J shed 4 bases, and the junction held 8 bases outside the gene matches. The CDR3 sequence is 16 residues long. Germline V gene lookup returns CDR1 SGHVS and CDR2 FNYEAQ. The CDR3 reads CASSLGVQQGAYEQYF. The DNA of the CDR3 is TGTGCCAGCAGCTTAGGTGTGCAACAGGGGGCGTACGAGCAGTACTTC.

This chain uses TRBV2 with TRBJ1-1, with D possibly matching TRBD1 (6 bases). V was cut by 4 bases and J by 2 bases, with 8 bases left in between. This CDR3 region has 13 residues. Germline V gene sequence: CDR1 SNHLY, CDR2 FYNNEI. The CDR3 protein is CASSGTANTEAFF. CDR3 nucleotides: TGTGCCAGCAGTGGGACAGCAAACACTGAAGCTTTCTTT. Full variable domain (outside the CDR3, taken from reference TRBV2 and TRBJ1-1): EPEVTQTPSHQVTQMGQEVILRCVPISNHLYFYWYRQILGQKVEFLVSFYNNEISEKSEIFDDQFSVERPDGSNFTLKIRSTKLEDSAMYFCASSGTANTEAFFGQGTRLTVV.

The gene calls are TRBV7-2 and TRBJ1-2; no clear D gene. Germline CDR1 SGHTA, CDR2 FQGNSA. Between the trimmed V and J ends, which lost 2 bases and 8 bases, there was a span of 9 bases. The CDR3 runs to 12 residues. CDR3 sequence: CASSLMLLGYTF. The CDR3 nucleotides read TGTGCCAGCAGCTTAATGTTACTGGGCTACACCTTC.

In the case of this clonotype: A junction end diverges from the germline sequence, so it may reflect a read error. V usage is TRBV7-9 and J usage is TRBJ2-7; D unresolved. The CDR3 loop spans 10 amino acids. Germline CDR1 is SEHNR and CDR2 is FQNEAQ (reference sequence). CDR3 amino acids: CASSLLEQYF. DNA of the CDR3: TGCGCCAGCAGCTTGCTCGAGCAGTACTTC.

This clonotype was seen repeatedly, ten times or more. V usage is TRBV7-6 and J usage is TRBJ2-7, with D perhaps TRBD1 or TRBD2 (5 bases each). The CDR3 length is 19 residues. Deletions cut 0 bases from V and 3 bases from J, with 24 bases between. From germline, CDR1 is SGHVS and CDR2 FNYEAQ. For the CDR3, the DNA is TGTGCCAGCAGCTTAGCCGGGTTCCTACAGGTTACGGGGAACTACGAGCAGTACTTC. Amino acid sequence: CASSLAGFLQVTGNYEQYF.

The rearrangement links TRBV6-2 or TRBV6-3 to TRBJ1-1; D is unresolved. The CDR3 runs 11 residues. Trimming left V 0 bases short and J 8 bases short, with 4 bases between. The germline gives CDR1 MNHEY, CDR2 SVGEGT. Here the CDR3 reads CASSYSGEAFF. Written as DNA, the CDR3 is TGTGCCAGCAGTTACTCAGGCGAAGCTTTCTTT.